The clone carrying this T cell receptor (beta chain) was picked up a small number of times. The sample is drawn from a study of blood T cell repertoires in COVID-19. At the level of the study: Sample material is recorded as cDNA or gDNA derived from T cells, B-cell-depleted T cells, or PBMCs.

The repertoire was sequenced with immunoSEQ multiplex PCR; TCRdb's copy has only in-frame clones and lacks some. Found here are tens of thousands of clones, roughly 90% of them singletons; the top ten hold 6.9%. Losses at the gene ends were 4 bases for V and 2 bases for J; bases not matched to a gene: 5. In germline, CDR1 is SGHRS, CDR2 YFSETQ. The CDR3 is made up of 14 amino acids. The chain has TRBV5-1 and TRBJ2-7; 8 positions match TRBD1. The origin of this receptor is a human donor in a cohort sampled during active COVID-19. Material for sequencing was peripheral blood. CDR3 protein: CASSAGQGTYEQYF. CDR3 nucleotides: TGCGCCAGCAGCGCCGGACAGGGAACCTACGAGCAGTACTTC.